Below, one TCR beta chain is given with its context. Its target is not known. Documented time point: week 11, during vaccination. Vaccine doses each comprised 300 ug of mutant IDH1 20-mer peptide, with topical imiquimod. Trimming took 4 bases from V and 2 from J, leaving 15 bases between them. CDR1 is SGDLS and CDR2 is YYNGEE in the germline V gene. CDR3 length equals 15 residues. The sample belongs to a study of a mutant IDH1 vaccine in newly diagnosed glioma. Produced via immunoSEQ multiplex PCR; TCRdb's table is partial and in-frame only. The sample includes more than 55,000 clones, roughly 80% of them seen just once.

The material sequenced was PBMCs, taken from a glioma patient whose treatment included an IDH1 peptide vaccine. The V and J genes are TRBV9 and TRBJ1-2; D is undetermined. This TCR came from a man under 40 with glioma. CDR3 DNA: TGTGCCAGCAGCTCGAGCCCGGACGGGAACTATGGCTACACCTTC. As protein: CASSSSPDGNYGYTF.